This T cell receptor beta chain was observed in a study of blood T cell repertoires in COVID-19. Study-wide background: Specimens from acute and convalescent COVID-19 originated in the United States, Italy and Spain. T cells, B-cell-depleted T cells, or PBMCs provided the cDNA or gDNA that served as material.

Generated by immunoSEQ multiplex PCR, the TCRdb table keeps only in-frame clones and is missing some. This table holds tens of thousands of clones, about 91% found once. Germline V lookup: CDR1 SGHAT, CDR2 FQNNGV. This CDR3 has 13 residues. V lost 2 bases and J lost 1, with 5 bases in between. The sequence came from a man in his fifties or sixties with acute or convalescent COVID-19. The source material was peripheral blood. The chain has TRBV11-2 and TRBJ1-1; D is uncertain. CDR3 sequence (DNA): TGTGCCAGCAGCTTAACAGCGAACACTGAAGCTTTCTTT. Protein sequence: CASSLTANTEAFF.